The 25 T cell receptor beta chains in this list originate from one sample, sequenced in a study of shared clonotypes between healthy human individuals. Libraries were prepared by immunoSEQ multiplex PCR; TCRdb keeps only in-frame clonotypes and omits some of them. The repertoire holds 2 million to 2.5 million clones, with 85% to 95% as singletons. The sequenced sample was naive CD4+ T cells from PBMCs. Subset meaning: CD45RA+ positively selected. Receptor source: a man aged 18 to 29 in good health. Some clones in this sample may be carry-over from other donors' samples.

The chain uses TRBV28 and TRBJ2-1; unclear D gene. The CDR3 contains 15 residues. From germline, CDR1 is MDHEN and CDR2 SYDVKM. Trimming removed 7 bases from V and 1 base from J, with 14 bases in between. The CDR3 DNA reads as TGTGCCAGCACCCCGATAGATACATCCTACAATGAGCAGTTCTTC. This gives the protein CASTPIDTSYNEQFF.

The chain combines TRBV7-3 with TRBJ1-1, with unresolved D. The CDR3 totals 15 residues. Germline-derived CDR1 and CDR2 are SGHTA and FQGTGA. V lost 2 bases to trimming and J lost 0 bases, with 10 bases between them. The CDR3 region has the DNA TGTGCCAGCAGCTTATTTAGGGCCCTGAACACTGAAGCTTTCTTT. This sequence encodes CASSLFRALNTEAFF.

This rearrangement joins TRBV6-1 to TRBJ2-2, with 12 bases aligning to TRBD2. Trimming cost V 7 bases and J 4 bases; bases outside gene matches: 4. The CDR3 spans 15 residues. CDR1 is MNHNS and CDR2 is SASEGT in the germline V gene. The CDR3 loop reads CASTSGRAGTGELFF. CDR3 DNA sequence: TGTGCCAGCACTAGCGGGAGGGCCGGCACCGGGGAGCTGTTTTTT.

The J gene is TRBJ2-2, the V gene TRBV18; D perhaps matches TRBD2 (5 bases). CDR3 length equals 11 residues. Germline-derived CDR1 and CDR2 are KGHSH and LQKENI. The ends were cut back, 10 bases at V and 7 bases at J, with 10 bases in the middle. This CDR3 reads CATAEGGELFF. CDR3 sequence (DNA): TGTGCCACCGCAGAGGGCGGGGAGCTGTTTTTT.

The chain has TRBV30 and TRBJ2-5; weak D call: TRBD1 (6 bases). The germline V and J ends were trimmed by 2 bases and 1 base, with 8 bases remaining between them. This CDR3 spans 13 amino acids. The V gene's germline CDR1 is GTSNPN and CDR2 SVGIG (reference sequence). The CDR3 is CAWSRGIQETQYF. The CDR3 nucleotides read TGTGCCTGGAGTAGGGGGATCCAAGAGACCCAGTACTTC. The variable domain in full, with the rest retrieved from reference TRBV30 and TRBJ2-5, is SQTIHQWPATLVQPVGSPLSLECTVEGTSNPNLYWYRQAAGRGLQLLFYSVGIGQISSEVPQNLSASRPQDRQFILSSKKLLLSDSGFYLCAWSRGIQETQYFGPGTRLLVL.

This sequence joins TRBV27 and TRBJ2-7; 8 bases map to TRBD1. Germline lookup yields CDR1 MNHEY and CDR2 SMNVEV (reference sequence). J lost 2 bases, V lost 2 bases, and 2 bases had no gene match. The CDR3 spans 14 residues. The CDR3 coding sequence is TGTGCCAGCAGTTTAGGGACAGGCCCCTACGAGCAGTACTTC. Translation gives CASSLGTGPYEQYF.

The chain joins TRBV6-5 to TRBJ1-2; 8 nucleotides align to TRBD1. CDR3 length equals 13 residues. The V gene end was trimmed by 6 bases and the J gene end by 5 bases; junction bases not matched to a gene: 5. Germline CDR1 and CDR2: MNHEY and SVGAGI. CDR3 amino acids: CASRIDRGYGYTF. The CDR3 DNA reads TGTGCCAGCAGAATCGACAGGGGATATGGCTACACCTTC.

This clone appeared a single time. The rearrangement links TRBV5-1 to TRBJ2-7, with D perhaps matching TRBD1 or TRBD2 (5 bases each). This CDR3 region has 15 residues. CDR1 is SGHRS, CDR2 YFSETQ, per germline. V was trimmed by 1 base and J by 2 bases, leaving 13 bases between them. The CDR3 region is CASSLTGTYTYEQYF. Written as DNA, the CDR3 is TGCGCCAGCAGCTTGACCGGGACCTATACCTACGAGCAGTACTTC.

This chain links TRBV19 with TRBJ2-2; 15 bases fit TRBD2. CDR3 length equals 20 residues. The germline V gene encodes CDR1 LNHDA and CDR2 SQIVND (reference sequence). V dropped 3 bases and J dropped 9; count of bases not matched to a gene: 17. The CDR3 spells CASSIRIPGLAGGERRELFF. The CDR3 region has the DNA TGTGCCAGTAGTATCAGGATACCGGGACTAGCGGGAGGAGAGAGAAGGGAGCTGTTTTTT.

V and J are TRBV5-8 and TRBJ1-3; D is perhaps TRBD1 (5 bases). Germline lookup yields CDR1 SGHTS and CDR2 YDEGEE. This CDR3 has 14 amino acids. Trimming cost V 8 bases and J 5 bases, with 17 bases left between them. The CDR3 loop reads CASTWSGSRNTIYF. CDR3 nucleotide sequence: TGTGCCAGTACCTGGTCAGGGTCCAGAAACACCATATATTTT.

The rearrangement uses TRBV28 and TRBJ2-3; D is uncertain. The CDR3 contains 12 residues. V lost 5 bases and J lost 5, with 8 bases in between. The germline V gene has CDR1 MDHEN and CDR2 SYDVKM. The CDR3 loop reads CASSPSVDTQYF. CDR3 nucleotide sequence: TGTGCCAGCAGTCCGTCCGTAGATACGCAGTATTTT.

To note about this clone: This specimen includes other DNA sequences encoding the same CDR3. V and J are TRBV19 and TRBJ2-7, with TRBD2 identical over 7 bases. Per germline, CDR1 LNHDA and CDR2 SQIVND (reference sequence). V lost 3 bases and J lost 2; bases outside the gene matches: 1. This CDR3 region has 13 residues. CDR3 nucleotide sequence: TGTGCCAGTAGTATTGGGAGGGCCTACGAGCAGTACTTC. Protein: CASSIGRAYEQYF.

The V and J genes are TRBV14 and TRBJ2-5; no reliable D call. The CDR3 loop spans 14 amino acids. V lost 5 bases to trimming and J lost 2 bases, with 12 bases between them. Germline V gene sequence: CDR1 SGHDN, CDR2 FVKESK. In nucleotides, the CDR3 is TGTGCCAGCAGCTCGAGGCGATTTCAAGAGACCCAGTACTTC. Residues: CASSSRRFQETQYF.

There are a few counts of this clone. The chain links TRBV19 to TRBJ1-5; 9 bases are shared with TRBD1. The CDR3 length is 15 residues. V gave up 4 bases and J gave up 7 bases; unmatched junction bases: 8. The V gene's germline CDR1 is LNHDA and CDR2 SQIVND (reference sequence). The CDR3 loop reads CASSNYRGQGQPQHF. The CDR3 DNA reads TGTGCCAGTAGTAACTACAGGGGGCAAGGGCAGCCCCAGCATTTT.

The chain combines TRBV4-2 with TRBJ2-7; 8 bases are shared with TRBD2. The CDR3 length is 17 residues. With 2 bases clipped from V and 0 bases from J, the junction kept 9 bases outside the gene matches. CDR1 is LGHNA, CDR2 YNFKEQ, per germline. The CDR3, as DNA: TGTGCCAGCAGCCAAATTAGCGGGACCACCCACTCCTACGAGCAGTACTTC. Translating it yields CASSQISGTTHSYEQYF.

The CDR3 DNA reads TGTGCCAGCAGCTTAGTTCGGGCTAGCGGCCAAGAGACCCAGTACTTC. This encodes CASSLVRASGQETQYF. V gene TRBV7-6 combines with J gene TRBJ2-5; 7 positions agree with TRBD2. Germline values: CDR1 SGHVS, CDR2 FNYEAQ. CDR3 length: 16 residues. Losses at the gene ends were 1 base for V and 1 base for J; bases not matched to a gene: 6.

V is TRBV10-3 and J is TRBJ2-7, with D tentatively TRBD2 (6 bases). This CDR3 has 16 residues. Deletions cut 3 bases from V and 0 bases from J, with 15 bases between. Germline CDR1 ENHRY, CDR2 SYGVKD. The CDR3 region is CAISDRVAAPSYEQYF. In DNA, the CDR3 is TGTGCCATCAGTGATCGGGTAGCGGCCCCCTCCTACGAGCAGTACTTC.

This sequence joins TRBV25-1 and TRBJ1-1; TRBD1 matches 8 bases. With 5 bases clipped from V and 6 bases from J, the junction kept 11 bases outside the gene matches. The CDR3 sequence is 15 residues long. The germline CDR1 and CDR2 sequences are MGHDK and SYGVNS. The CDR3 loop reads CASSRTQGGVSEAFF. Written as DNA, the CDR3 is TGTGCCAGCAGTAGAACACAGGGGGGGGTATCTGAAGCTTTCTTT.

This chain links TRBV7-3 with TRBJ2-3, with 8 bases that match TRBD2. The CDR3 is 14 residues long. Germline loops: CDR1 SGHTA, CDR2 FQGTGA. The junction had 5 bases not matched to a gene; V was cut back by 5 bases and J by 4 bases. The CDR3 nucleotides read TGTGCCAGCAGCGCCGCGGGAGGATCAGATACGCAGTATTTT. Protein: CASSAAGGSDTQYF.

This clone was detected only a few times. The rearrangement links TRBV28 to TRBJ1-1; the D gene is possibly TRBD1 (6 bases). Deletions cut 3 bases from V and 1 base from J, with 12 bases between. This CDR3 has 15 amino acids. The germline gives CDR1 MDHEN, CDR2 SYDVKM. This chain's CDR3 is CASSLAGAANTEAFF. Here the CDR3 DNA reads TGTGCCAGCAGTTTGGCAGGGGCCGCGAACACTGAAGCTTTCTTT.

Comment on this clone: The same CDR3 is also encoded by other DNA sequences in this sample. CDR3 DNA: TGTGCCAGCTCACCTCCAGGCACAGATACGCAGTATTTT. Amino acids: CASSPPGTDTQYF. This sequence joins TRBV18 and TRBJ2-3; unclear D gene. The V and J ends lost 3 bases and 1 base respectively, with 5 bases between them. Germline V gene lookup returns CDR1 KGHSH and CDR2 LQKENI. The CDR3 length is 13 residues.

The chain is built from TRBV7-8 and TRBJ1-5; D remains ambiguous. The germline V and J ends were trimmed by 1 base and 0 bases, with 7 bases remaining between them. Germline values: CDR1 SGHVS, CDR2 FQNEAQ. The CDR3 sequence is 15 residues long. CDR3 bases: TGTGCCAGCAGCTTAGAAAAGTTTAGCAATCAGCCCCAGCATTTT. Amino acids: CASSLEKFSNQPQHF.

V and J are TRBV29-1 and TRBJ1-5; D ambiguous. V gave up 1 base and J gave up 7 bases, with 11 bases separating them. The germline CDR1 and CDR2 sequences are SQVTM and ANQGSEA. The CDR3 is made up of 13 amino acids. The CDR3, as DNA: TGCAGCGTTGAAGGAGTCGGCGGGCAGCCCCAGCATTTT. Residues: CSVEGVGGQPQHF.

The chain employs TRBV6-1 and TRBJ1-3; D is undetermined. This CDR3 is built from 13 residues. The ends were cut back, 8 bases at V and 0 bases at J, with 8 bases in the middle. Germline-derived CDR1 and CDR2 are MNHNS and SASEGT. The CDR3 protein is CASRWFSGNTIYF. CDR3 DNA sequence: TGTGCCAGCCGATGGTTCTCTGGAAACACCATATATTTT.

This clone was counted once. The chain recombines TRBV11-2 with TRBJ2-7; possibly TRBD2 for D (5 bases). CDR3 length: 19 amino acids. The V and J ends lost 7 bases and 2 bases respectively, with 30 bases between them. Per the germline V gene, CDR1 is SGHAT and CDR2 is FQNNGV. The CDR3 DNA reads TGTGCCAGCACTCTTCATTTGGTATCCTGGGAGCCCCAAACCTACGAGCAGTACTTC. This gives the protein CASTLHLVSWEPQTYEQYF.